This TCR beta chain was found in a study of T-cell reconstitution after alpha-beta-depleted transplantation in children. Whole-study findings and limits: Newly made T cells mostly supplied T-cell counts and diversity one year after transplant.

CDR3 length equals 15 residues. Germline CDR1 and CDR2: SEHNR and FQNEAQ (reference sequence). Trimming left V 5 bases short and J 1 base short, with 11 bases between. For TCRbeta, the library was prepared with unique molecular identifiers. MiXCR was run by TCRdb on the PCR reads, yielding one entry per CDR3 protein. The sample has fewer than 700,000 distinct CDR3 sequences; approximately 12% are singletons. In this sample, this clonotype turned up a few times. Its cognate antigen is unknown. The material sequenced was PBMCs, mostly from graft donor cells, taken 360 days after TCRalphabeta/CD19-depleted stem cell transplant. V usage is TRBV7-9 and J usage is TRBJ2-2; TRBD1 might be the D (6 bases). This receptor was identified in a male patient under 18 who had a stem cell transplant for acute myeloid leukemia, so the T cells may come from the graft donor. The CDR3 region is CASSLWGLNTGELFF. For the CDR3, the DNA is TGTGCCAGCAGCCTTTGGGGGCTGAACACCGGGGAGCTGTTTTTT. Drawing the rest from reference TRBV7-9 and TRBJ2-2, the complete variable domain is DTGVSQNPRHKITKRGQNVTFRCDPISEHNRLYWYRQTLGQGPEFLTYFQNEAQLEKSRLLSDRFSAERPKGSFSTLEIQRTEQGDSAMYLCASSLWGLNTGELFFGEGSRLTVL.